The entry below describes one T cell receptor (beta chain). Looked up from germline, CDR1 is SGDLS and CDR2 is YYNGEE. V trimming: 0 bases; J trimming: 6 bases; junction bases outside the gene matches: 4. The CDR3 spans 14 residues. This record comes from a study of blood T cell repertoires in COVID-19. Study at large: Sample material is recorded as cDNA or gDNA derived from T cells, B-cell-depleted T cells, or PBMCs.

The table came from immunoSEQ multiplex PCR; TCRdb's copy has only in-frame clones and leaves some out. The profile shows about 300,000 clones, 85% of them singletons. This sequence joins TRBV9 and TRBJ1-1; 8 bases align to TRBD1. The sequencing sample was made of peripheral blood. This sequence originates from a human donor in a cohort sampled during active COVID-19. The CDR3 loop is CASSVVTGVAEAFF. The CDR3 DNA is TGTGCCAGCAGCGTAGTGACAGGGGTGGCTGAAGCTTTCTTT.